Listed below are T cell receptor beta chains from one sample, sequenced in a study of response to subunit inactivated influenza vaccine. Each CDR3 protein gets one entry after TCRdb re-called the RT-PCR reads with MiXCR. The table shows some 600,000 distinct CDR3 sequences, with about 15% occurring only once. The material sequenced was PBMCs from blood, taken around 15 days before vaccination. The receptors were sampled from a man between 45 and 60 years old who received an inactivated influenza vaccine. The CDR3 runs from the conserved cysteine through the conserved F or W. The D gene is left open where the match is weak. Clone size is shown for a subset of rows, as once, few, many or a class of expanded clone.

>TRBV6-2/TRBV6-3|.|16|.|TRBJ2-1
CASRGSVSGQYNEQFF
TGTGCCAGCAGAGGAAGTGTATCGGGCCAGTACAATGAGCAGTTCTTC
>TRBV5-1|.|16|few|TRBJ2-3
CASSFSGQASTDTQYF
TGCGCCAGCAGCTTCAGTGGGCAGGCCAGCACAGATACGCAGTATTTT
>TRBV20-1|.|12|.|TRBJ2-3
CSAKGREDTQYF
TGCAGTGCGAAGGGCCGGGAAGATACGCAGTATTTT
>TRBV20-1|.|15|.|TRBJ1-6
CSARGSIRRNSPLHF
TGCAGTGCTAGAGGGTCCATCAGACGTAATTCACCCCTCCACTTT
>TRBV23-1|.|16|few|TRBJ2-7
CASSQSPSTGSYEQYF
TGCGCCAGCAGTCAATCCCCGTCGACCGGCTCCTACGAGCAGTACTTC
>TRBV6-1|TRBD2|13|.|TRBJ2-7
CASYSGRSYEQYF
TGTGCCAGTTACAGCGGGAGAAGTTACGAGCAGTACTTC
>TRBV7-2|.|15|few|TRBJ2-1
CASSFRIGGINEQFF
TGTGCCAGCAGCTTCCGAATTGGGGGGATCAATGAGCAGTTCTTC
>TRBV28|.|14|.|TRBJ1-3
CASSSRGSGNTIYF
TGTGCCAGCAGTTCAAGGGGGTCTGGAAACACCATATATTTT
>TRBV7-9|.|15|.|TRBJ2-1
CASSLRRDTSGEQFF
TGTGCCAGCAGCTTAAGGAGGGATACCTCGGGTGAGCAGTTCTTC
>TRBV27|.|13|many|TRBJ1-2
CASSLSAGYGYTF
TGTGCCAGCAGTTTATCGGCAGGGTATGGCTACACCTTC
>TRBV12-3/TRBV12-4|TRBD2|16|many|TRBJ2-5
CASSFMNLAGSETQYF
TGTGCCAGCAGTTTCATGAATCTAGCGGGATCGGAGACCCAGTACTTC
>TRBV12-3/TRBV12-4|.|15|.|TRBJ1-3
CASSPSTGRGNTIYF
TGTGCCAGCAGCCCTTCGACGGGACGCGGAAACACCATATATTTT
>TRBV9|TRBD1|15|.|TRBJ1-1
CASSVKGTGFTEAFF
TGTGCCAGCAGCGTCAAGGGGACAGGGTTCACTGAAGCTTTCTTT
>TRBV6-1|.|18|.|TRBJ2-4
CASSEALRDRPAKNIQYF
TGTGCCAGCAGTGAAGCGCTTCGGGACCGACCAGCCAAAAACATTCAGTACTTC
>TRBV6-5|.|13|few|TRBJ1-2
CASSFGSRYGYTF
TGTGCCAGCAGTTTCGGGAGTCGGTATGGCTACACCTTC
>TRBV24-1|TRBD1|16|.|TRBJ2-2
CATSEPGGQYTGELFF
TGTGCCACCAGTGAGCCAGGGGGCCAATACACCGGGGAGCTGTTTTTT
>TRBV7-6|TRBD1|14|few|TRBJ1-2
CASSSGTGLGGYTF
TGTGCCAGCAGCTCCGGGACAGGGCTGGGCGGCTACACCTTC
>TRBV5-1|.|14|.|TRBJ2-7
CASSNTGSSYEQYF
TGCGCCAGCAGCAACACCGGGTCCTCCTACGAGCAGTACTTC
>TRBV6-2/TRBV6-3|TRBD2|17|.|TRBJ2-3
CASRSASGRERADTQYF
TGTGCCAGCAGATCCGCTAGCGGACGAGAGAGGGCAGATACGCAGTATTTT
>TRBV5-1|.|12|many|TRBJ1-1
CASSSNGAEAFF
TGCGCCAGCAGCTCTAATGGCGCTGAAGCTTTCTTT
>TRBV5-1|TRBD1|12|.|TRBJ2-7
CASRTGDREQYF
TGCGCCAGCAGGACAGGGGATAGGGAGCAGTACTTC
>TRBV5-1|TRBD1|17|few|TRBJ2-5
CASSLTIQGSPARSQYF
TGCGCCAGCAGCTTGACTATACAGGGGTCTCCCGCAAGAAGCCAGTACTTC
>TRBV3-1|TRBD2|17|.|TRBJ2-5
CASSSRLAGGLGETQYF
TGTGCCAGCAGCTCTCGACTAGCGGGGGGTCTCGGAGAGACCCAGTACTTC
>TRBV7-9|.|16|.|TRBJ1-5
CASSWEEGIGNQPQHF
TGTGCCAGCAGCTGGGAGGAGGGGATCGGCAATCAGCCCCAGCATTTT
>TRBV7-6|.|14|.|TRBJ2-3
CASSVAARPDTQYF
TGTGCCAGCAGCGTGGCCGCGCGACCAGATACGCAGTATTTT
>TRBV7-2|.|15|.|TRBJ2-1
CASSSYWSSYNEQFF
TGTGCCAGCAGCTCGTACTGGAGCTCCTACAATGAGCAGTTCTTC
>TRBV10-3|.|13|few|TRBJ1-6
CAIRDRNNSPLHF
TGTGCCATCAGAGACAGAAATAATTCACCCCTCCACTTT
>TRBV20-1|.|14|few|TRBJ2-1
CSAPLPRRENEQFF
TGCAGTGCTCCCCTCCCCCGTCGGGAGAATGAGCAGTTCTTC
>TRBV7-2|.|13|.|TRBJ2-7
CASSSFDSYEQYF
TGTGCCAGCAGCTCCTTCGACTCCTACGAGCAGTACTTC
>TRBV7-9|.|16|.|TRBJ1-1
CASSSSRAGLNTEAFF
TGTGCCAGCAGCTCCTCACGTGCAGGTCTGAACACTGAAGCTTTCTTT
>TRBV7-9|TRBD1|15|.|TRBJ2-1
CASSFSRGLYNEQFF
TGTGCCAGCAGCTTTAGCAGGGGGCTATACAATGAGCAGTTCTTC
>TRBV7-7|.|13|many|TRBJ2-1
CASSLGLFGEQFF
TGTGCCAGCAGCTTAGGGTTGTTTGGTGAGCAGTTCTTC
>TRBV20-1|.|14|.|TRBJ2-3
CSARRGRGADTQYF
TGCAGTGCTAGGAGGGGGAGGGGCGCAGATACGCAGTATTTT
>TRBV29-1|.|13|few|TRBJ2-7
CSVFVPGSGKQYF
TGCAGCGTGTTCGTCCCCGGATCGGGAAAGCAGTACTTC
>TRBV4-2|TRBD1|17|.|TRBJ2-2
CASSKEDRGRNTGELFF
TGTGCCAGCAGCAAAGAAGACAGGGGGAGGAACACCGGGGAGCTGTTTTTT
>TRBV12-3/TRBV12-4|.|12|.|TRBJ2-3
CASSPRVGTQYF
TGTGCCAGCAGTCCCCGGGTTGGTACGCAGTATTTT
>TRBV20-1|.|11|few|TRBJ2-1
CSANENLEQFF
TGCAGTGCAAATGAGAACCTTGAGCAGTTCTTC